Following are 21 T cell receptor beta chains from one sample sequenced in a study of blood T cell repertoires in COVID-19. Libraries were prepared by immunoSEQ multiplex PCR; TCRdb keeps only in-frame clonotypes and omits some of them. The table lists 160,000 or so clones, 81% of them singletons, with roughly 5% in the top ten. Specimen: PBMCs or T cells enriched from blood (not recorded which). Receptors originate from a woman between 40 and 50 years old with acute COVID-19.

This chain uses TRBV2 with TRBJ2-1; a possible D gene is TRBD2 (5 bases). V was trimmed by 2 bases and J by 6 bases, leaving 17 bases between them. The CDR3 length is 16 residues. The V gene's germline CDR1 is SNHLY and CDR2 FYNNEI. CDR3 bases: TGTGCCAGCAGTGAAAGGTCCCTAAGAGGGTCCAATGAGCAGTTCTTC. Its protein product is CASSERSLRGSNEQFF.

The gene calls are TRBV5-1 and TRBJ2-1; 8 bases line up with TRBD2. Germline loops: CDR1 SGHRS, CDR2 YFSETQ. Trimming at V came to 0 bases and at J to 8 bases, leaving 10 bases not matched to a gene. CDR3 size: 16 residues. The CDR3 DNA reads as TGCGCCAGCAGCTTGGGCTTTGGGCTAGCGGGCGATGAGCAGTTCTTC. Encoded protein: CASSLGFGLAGDEQFF.

The V and J genes are TRBV5-1 and TRBJ2-3; D call uncertain. The CDR3 is made up of 16 amino acids. Germline loops: CDR1 SGHRS, CDR2 YFSETQ. Trimming left V 3 bases short and J 1 base short, with 15 bases between. The CDR3 protein is CASSSQPISGTDTQYF. In nucleotides, the CDR3 is TGCGCCAGCAGCTCCCAACCGATCTCGGGCACAGATACGCAGTATTTT.

The rearrangement links TRBV19 to TRBJ2-2, with TRBD2 matching over 9 bases. Looked up from germline, CDR1 is LNHDA and CDR2 is SQIVND (reference sequence). Trimming removed 6 bases from V and 9 bases from J; junction bases left unmatched: 17. The CDR3 runs 17 residues. DNA for the CDR3: TGTGCCAGTAGAGCCCAGCGGGAGGCCGGGAAGGCCTGGGAGCTGTTTTTT. It encodes CASRAQREAGKAWELFF.

V and J are TRBV14 and TRBJ2-5, with 7 bases that match TRBD2. This CDR3 has 16 amino acids. J gave up 4 bases and V 0 bases, and 8 bases lay outside the gene matches. From germline, CDR1 is SGHDN and CDR2 FVKESK. CDR3 protein: CASSQDLTGGSETQYF. CDR3 bases: TGTGCCAGCAGCCAAGATCTGACGGGAGGCTCAGAGACCCAGTACTTC.

The V and J genes are TRBV10-1 and TRBJ1-1; TRBD1 agrees at 7 bases. V was pared by 0 bases and J by 9 bases, with 7 bases of the junction left unmatched. Germline V CDR1 and CDR2: WNHNN, SYGVQD (reference sequence). The CDR3 loop spans 14 amino acids. CDR3 nucleotide sequence: TGCGCCAGCAGTGAGTCGGTCGAGGGGGCCAAAGCTTTCTTT. Translation: CASSESVEGAKAFF.

V is TRBV11-3 and J is TRBJ1-1, with D perhaps TRBD1 (6 bases). CDR3 size: 13 residues. Germline assignment: CDR1 SGHNT and CDR2 YENEEA. The germline V and J ends were trimmed by 1 base and 8 bases, with 11 bases remaining between them. The CDR3: CASSLGSGEEAFF. In nucleotides, the CDR3 is TGTGCCAGCAGCTTAGGTTCAGGGGAAGAAGCTTTCTTT. Using reference TRBV11-3 and TRBJ1-1 for the parts outside the CDR3, the full variable domain is EAGVVQSPRYKIIEKKQPVAFWCNPISGHNTLYWYLQNLGQGPELLIRYENEEAVDDSQLPKDRFSAERLKGVDSTLKIQPAELGDSAVYLCASSLGSGEEAFFGQGTRLTVV.

The rearrangement links TRBV23-1 to TRBJ1-3, with D maybe TRBD1 (5 bases). TRBV23-1 qualifies as an ORF whose function is uncertain. The CDR3 covers 15 residues. V lost 6 bases and J lost 5, with 17 bases in between. CDR3 nucleotides: TGCGCCAGCAGAGATTGGCAGGGCGAAAGAAACACCATATATTTT. Its protein product is CASRDWQGERNTIYF.

The V and J genes are TRBV5-1 and TRBJ2-7, with 10 bases aligning to TRBD2. The CDR3 sequence is 17 residues long. The germline V gene has CDR1 SGHRS and CDR2 YFSETQ. V trimming: 4 bases; J trimming: 5 bases; junction bases outside the gene matches: 15. CDR3 sequence (DNA): TGCGCCAGCAGCGGGGGGTCTAGCGGGAGAACCACCGACGAGCAGTACTTC. Encoded protein: CASSGGSSGRTTDEQYF.

The chain has TRBV5-1 and TRBJ2-3, with 15 nucleotides matching TRBD2. The CDR3 sequence is 24 residues long. The germline V gene encodes CDR1 SGHRS and CDR2 YFSETQ. After removal of 5 bases from V and 0 bases from J, the junction contained 25 bases not matched to a gene. The CDR3 reads CASRGVTGLAGGLIPLCSTDTQYF. CDR3 sequence (DNA): TGCGCCAGCAGGGGTGTAACAGGACTAGCGGGAGGGCTGATCCCCCTATGTAGCACAGATACGCAGTATTTT.

V usage is TRBV15 and J usage is TRBJ1-1; 7 nucleotides align to TRBD1. This CDR3 is built from 13 residues. Germline values: CDR1 LNHNV, CDR2 YYDKDF (reference sequence). Losses at the gene ends were 5 bases for V and 1 base for J; bases not matched to a gene: 1. The chain's CDR3 is CATSDRANTEAFF. In DNA, the CDR3 is TGTGCCACCAGCGACAGGGCGAACACTGAAGCTTTCTTT.

This clone was observed many times. V and J are TRBV3-1 (or the pseudogene TRBV3-2) and TRBJ2-2, with a weak D call TRBD2 (6 bases). CDR1 is LGHDT, CDR2 YNNKEL, per germline (reference sequence). The CDR3 runs 17 residues. V shed 0 bases and J shed 2 bases, with 13 bases lying between them. The CDR3 DNA reads as TGTGCCAGCAGCCAAGATATCAGGACTATCAACACCGGGGAGCTGTTTTTT. It yields the protein CASSQDIRTINTGELFF.

V and J are TRBV6-5 and TRBJ2-7; possible D gene TRBD1, 6 bases. The CDR3 consists of 14 residues. V lost 5 bases and J 2 bases, leaving 13 bases between the germline ends. Per germline, CDR1 MNHEY and CDR2 SVGAGI. The CDR3 loop reads CASSPLDRTYEQYF. The CDR3 DNA follows: TGTGCCAGCAGTCCCCTTGACAGGACCTACGAGCAGTACTTC.

The chain is built from TRBV5-1 and TRBJ2-1; 12 bases match TRBD2. Germline V gene data show CDR1 as SGHRS and CDR2 as YFSETQ. CDR3 size: 17 residues. J was trimmed by 5 bases and V by 2 bases; bases with no gene match: 8. CDR3 nucleotide sequence: TGCGCCAGCAGCTTTAGACTAGCGGGAGTGGGCAACAATGAGCAGTTCTTC. It yields the protein CASSFRLAGVGNNEQFF.

The chain uses TRBV4-1 and TRBJ2-7; 15 bases map to TRBD2. The CDR3 contains 18 residues. The J segment lost 6 bases and the V segment lost 2 bases, leaving 11 bases of the junction unmatched. From germline, CDR1 is MGHRA and CDR2 YSYEKL. The chain's CDR3 is CASSQWTSGRARGSEQYF. The CDR3 coding sequence is TGCGCCAGCAGCCAATGGACTAGCGGGAGGGCCAGAGGGTCCGAGCAGTACTTC.

The rearrangement joins TRBV25-1 to TRBJ2-5, with D perhaps matching TRBD2 (5 bases). The CDR3 spans 14 residues. Germline values: CDR1 MGHDK, CDR2 SYGVNS. V was clipped by 1 base and J by 5 bases, with 11 bases between them. Written as DNA, the CDR3 is TGTGCCAGCAGTGAATTAGGAGGAGGCGAGACCCAGTACTTC. This sequence encodes CASSELGGGETQYF.

The CDR3 sequence is CASSRGGTEQFF. The DNA of the CDR3 is TGTGCCAGCAGCCGGGGGGGGACTGAGCAGTTCTTC. V is TRBV7-8 and J is TRBJ2-1; 8 bases agree with TRBD2. This CDR3 contains 12 residues. Germline values: CDR1 SGHVS, CDR2 FQNEAQ. V shed 5 bases and J 9 bases; nucleotides not matched to a gene: 3.

The V gene is TRBV25-1, the J gene TRBJ1-1, with D possibly being TRBD1 (5 bases). CDR1 MGHDK and CDR2 SYGVNS come from the germline V gene. Trimming removed 2 bases at V and 5 bases at J, with 12 bases between. CDR3 length: 14 amino acids. The CDR3 DNA reads as TGTGCCAGCAGTGAACAGGGAAGGGGAACTGAAGCTTTCTTT. This translates into CASSEQGRGTEAFF.

This clone was seen once. V is TRBV18 and J is TRBJ2-1; TRBD2 aligns across 7 bases. J was trimmed by 2 bases and V by 0 bases; bases with no gene match: 4. Germline CDR1 KGHSH, CDR2 LQKENI. The CDR3 consists of 16 residues. Here the CDR3 reads CASSPPAGAAYNEQFF. CDR3 DNA sequence: TGTGCCAGCTCACCACCGGCGGGAGCGGCCTACAATGAGCAGTTCTTC.

To note about this clone: The sample holds other DNA sequences that translate to the same CDR3. The V and J genes are TRBV7-2 and TRBJ2-5; 9 bases align to TRBD1. V was pared by 5 bases and J by 2 bases, with 3 bases of the junction left unmatched. Germline assignment: CDR1 SGHTA and CDR2 FQGNSA. This CDR3 has 14 residues. DNA of the CDR3: TGTGCCAGCAGCCCCGACAGGGGGCAAGAGACCCAGTACTTC. This codes for CASSPDRGQETQYF.

Many counts were recorded for this clone. This chain uses TRBV10-3 with TRBJ2-7; 10 bases are shared with TRBD2. Trimming cost V 6 bases and J 9 bases; bases outside gene matches: 17. This CDR3 contains 16 residues. Germline values: CDR1 ENHRY, CDR2 SYGVKD. CDR3 sequence reads: CAISPMGGLAGAAQYV. The DNA of the CDR3 is TGTGCCATCAGCCCCATGGGTGGGCTAGCGGGAGCCGCGCAGTACGTC.